The 21 T cell receptor beta chains below all came from one sample that was sequenced in a study of response to subunit inactivated influenza vaccine. TCRdb reprocessed the RT-PCR reads via MiXCR and lists one record per CDR3 protein. The sample has 500,000 to 550,000 distinct CDR3 sequences, approximately 7.7% seen once. This material consisted of PBMCs from blood, taken less than 30 months after vaccination. These receptor sequences come from a man aged 50-75 years who received an inactivated influenza vaccine.

This clonotype showed up many times. The chain carries TRBV29-1 and TRBJ2-7; no reliable D call. The ends were cut back, 5 bases at V and 2 bases at J, with 13 bases in the middle. The length of the CDR3 is 13 residues. Per the germline V gene, CDR1 is SQVTM and CDR2 is ANQGSEA. The CDR3 nucleotides read TGCAGCGTTCTAGGGCCGCTTGCCTACGAGCAGTACTTC. Residues: CSVLGPLAYEQYF.

This clonotype turned up a few times. The chain employs TRBV4-3 and TRBJ1-1; no definite D call. V dropped 4 bases and J dropped 1 base, with 19 bases sitting between them. The germline V gene encodes CDR1 LGHNA and CDR2 YSLEER. CDR3 length: 17 amino acids. The CDR3 is CASSPDLGGPQNTEAFF. CDR3 bases: TGCGCCAGCAGCCCCGACTTAGGCGGGCCCCAGAACACTGAAGCTTTCTTT.

The chain employs TRBV15 and TRBJ2-7, with unresolved D. Trimming took off 1 base at V and 5 bases at J, with 18 bases between the two ends. Germline-derived CDR1 and CDR2 are LNHNV and YYDKDF (reference sequence). The CDR3 runs to 16 residues. CDR3 coding DNA: TGTGCCACCAGCAGAGGCAAGATGACTGGGTTCAACGAGCAGTACTTC. Translated, it gives CATSRGKMTGFNEQYF.

The sample holds many counts of this clonotype. The rearrangement joins TRBV6-2 or TRBV6-3 to TRBJ2-7, with D possibly called TRBD1 or TRBD2 (6 bases each). Germline assignment: CDR1 MNHEY and CDR2 SVGEGT. The CDR3 length is 14 residues. The V end was cut by 7 bases, the J end by 1 base, with 14 bases between. In DNA, the CDR3 is TGTGCCAGCAAGGGGGGCCGATTTTCCTACGAGCAGTACTTC. Protein product: CASKGGRFSYEQYF.

This clonotype appeared many times. The chain carries TRBV4-1 and TRBJ2-7; tentatively, D is TRBD1 (6 bases). The V gene lost 3 bases and the J gene lost 1 base, with 7 bases spanning the gap. Per the germline V gene, CDR1 is MGHRA and CDR2 is YSYEKL. The CDR3 loop spans 13 amino acids. The CDR3 is CASSQQGSYEQYF. The DNA for the CDR3 is TGCGCCAGCAGCCAGCAGGGGTCCTACGAGCAGTACTTC.

This clonotype was observed at least ten times. This chain joins TRBV6-5 and TRBJ2-7; D is possibly TRBD2 (6 bases). The germline gives CDR1 MNHEY, CDR2 SVGAGI. The V end was cut by 6 bases, the J end by 0 bases, with 15 bases between. The CDR3 has 15 residues. CDR3 bases: TGTGCCAGCAGGTTAGGGACTGGTAGCTCCTACGAGCAGTACTTC. Translated, it gives CASRLGTGSSYEQYF.

This clonotype was detected ten times or more. The J gene is TRBJ2-2, the V gene TRBV29-1, with D uncertain. The CDR3 length is 15 residues. Trimming took 0 bases from V and 3 from J, leaving 11 bases between them. CDR1 is SQVTM, CDR2 ANQGSEA, per germline. The CDR3 here is CSVEEWAADTGELFF. Here the CDR3 DNA reads TGCAGCGTTGAAGAATGGGCAGCTGACACCGGGGAGCTGTTTTTT.

At least ten counts were recorded for this clonotype. This chain links TRBV12-3 or TRBV12-4 with TRBJ2-5; TRBD2 is a possible D gene (6 bases). The CDR3 is 14 residues long. Trimming shortened V by 5 bases and J by 2 bases, and 12 bases separated the two germline ends. CDR3 sequence reads: CASSTGGIQETQYF. CDR3 coding DNA: TGTGCCAGCAGTACCGGAGGGATTCAAGAGACCCAGTACTTC.

The chain couples TRBV14 to TRBJ2-5; no firm D call. Germline V gene lookup returns CDR1 SGHDN and CDR2 FVKESK. CDR3 length equals 15 residues. With 0 bases removed from V and 4 bases from J, the gap between germline ends came to 12 bases. In DNA form, the CDR3 reads TGTGCCAGCAGCCAAGATGGGCTAAGTCTAGAGACCCAGTACTTC. This sequence encodes CASSQDGLSLETQYF.

Only a few counts were recorded for this clonotype. V and J are TRBV5-1 and TRBJ2-7; possibly TRBD2 for D (6 bases). Trimming stripped 0 bases from V and 6 bases from J, with 13 bases between. This CDR3 region has 14 residues. CDR1 SGHRS and CDR2 YFSETQ come from the germline V gene. In nucleotides, the CDR3 is TGCGCCAGCAGCTTGGCCGAGGGACTTGGCGAGCAGTACTTC. This encodes CASSLAEGLGEQYF.

The chain recombines TRBV5-1 with TRBJ2-7; D tentatively fits TRBD1 or TRBD2 (5 bases each). CDR1 is SGHRS and CDR2 is YFSETQ in the germline V gene. V was shortened by 3 bases and J by 3 bases, with 13 bases between the two germline ends. The CDR3 consists of 14 residues. The CDR3 loop reads CASSSWGSNYEQYF. The CDR3 DNA sequence: TGCGCCAGCAGCTCCTGGGGGTCCAACTACGAGCAGTACTTC.

This clonotype was detected only a few times. This chain uses TRBV5-6 with TRBJ2-5, with D possibly being TRBD1 (5 bases). V was shortened by 0 bases and J by 1 base, with 13 bases between the two germline ends. Germline CDR1 is SGHDT and CDR2 is YYEEEE. CDR3 size: 16 residues. This CDR3 is CASSLGGLFSQETQYF. CDR3 DNA sequence: TGTGCCAGCAGCTTGGGGGGCCTTTTTAGCCAAGAGACCCAGTACTTC.

This clonotype occurred a few times. The chain couples TRBV30 to TRBJ1-3; TRBD1 matches 8 bases. The CDR3 is made up of 16 amino acids. Per germline, CDR1 GTSNPN and CDR2 SVGIG (reference sequence). V lost 1 base to trimming and J lost 2 bases; unmatched junction nucleotides: 7. CDR3 protein: CAWSEGQGGAGNTIYF. The CDR3 DNA reads TGTGCCTGGAGTGAAGGACAGGGCGGCGCTGGAAACACCATATATTTT.

The V and J genes are TRBV4-2 and TRBJ1-1; D is unclear. CDR1 and CDR2 (germline): LGHNA, YNFKEQ. Trimming stripped 1 base from V and 1 base from J, with 10 bases between. The CDR3 contains 15 residues. CDR3 in DNA: TGTGCCAGCAGCCAAGCTTCAAACAGGAACACTGAAGCTTTCTTT. Translating it yields CASSQASNRNTEAFF.

This clonotype was seen ten or more times. The chain combines TRBV5-1 with TRBJ2-2; D is uncertain. Per the germline V gene, CDR1 is SGHRS and CDR2 is YFSETQ. Trimming pared 0 bases from V and 1 base from J, leaving 10 bases between. This CDR3 spans 16 amino acids. The CDR3 coding sequence is TGCGCCAGCAGCTTGGGGATAGGAAAGAACACCGGGGAGCTGTTTTTT. This encodes CASSLGIGKNTGELFF.

This chain links TRBV3-1 with TRBJ2-7, with 10 bases aligning to TRBD1. With 3 bases clipped from V and 5 bases from J, the junction kept 10 bases outside the gene matches. CDR1 LGHDT and CDR2 YNNKEL come from the germline V gene (reference sequence). The CDR3 runs to 16 residues. The CDR3 DNA sequence: TGTGCCAGCAGCCACTACCGGGACAGGGGTACAAACGAGCAGTACTTC. It codes for CASSHYRDRGTNEQYF.

This clonotype came up a few times. The gene calls are TRBV6-2 or TRBV6-3 and TRBJ1-6, with D unresolved. V was clipped by 5 bases and J by 2 bases, with 10 bases between them. Germline CDR1 and CDR2: MNHEY and SVGEGT. The CDR3 covers 15 residues. The CDR3 bases are TGTGCCAGCAGTCACGGCGGGACCTATAATTCACCCCTCCACTTT. This translates into CASSHGGTYNSPLHF.

This clonotype was counted between two and nine times. The chain carries TRBV4-1 and TRBJ1-2; D uncertain. Trimming shortened V by 0 bases and J by 7 bases, and 6 bases separated the two germline ends. CDR3 length: 12 amino acids. Germline V gives CDR1 MGHRA, CDR2 YSYEKL. CDR3 in DNA: TGCGCCAGCAGCCAAGACAGCTTTGGCTACACCTTC. It encodes CASSQDSFGYTF.

The chain couples TRBV9 to TRBJ1-2, with D possibly matching TRBD1 (5 bases). V was shortened by 3 bases and J by 4 bases, with 16 bases between the two germline ends. CDR1 is SGDLS and CDR2 is YYNGEE in the germline V gene. CDR3 size: 15 residues. The CDR3 DNA is TGTGCCAGCAGCGCCACCCGAACAGGTTCCTATGGCTACACCTTC. Encoded protein: CASSATRTGSYGYTF.

For the CDR3, the DNA is TGTGCCACCAGTGACCCGGGACAGGGGTTCACCGGGGAGCTGTTTTTT. Its protein product is CATSDPGQGFTGELFF. This chain links TRBV24-1 with TRBJ2-2; 10 positions agree with TRBD1. Per germline, CDR1 KGHDR and CDR2 SFDVKD. Losses at the gene ends were 4 bases for V and 4 bases for J; bases not matched to a gene: 5. This CDR3 has 16 amino acids.

This clonotype appeared a few times. The chain employs TRBV7-8 and TRBJ2-1, with 7 bases lining up with TRBD2. Germline CDR1 reads SGHVS; CDR2 reads FQNEAQ. The V gene end was trimmed by 6 bases and the J gene end by 0 bases; junction bases not matched to a gene: 8. CDR3 length equals 16 residues. The CDR3 spells CASRSPGGSSYNEQFF. The CDR3 DNA is TGTGCCAGCAGAAGCCCCGGGGGGAGCTCCTACAATGAGCAGTTCTTC.